These 8 T cell receptor beta chains originate from one sample sequenced in a study of T cell changes during pregnancy in multiple sclerosis. This table comes from immunoSEQ multiplex PCR, and its TCRdb copy is limited to in-frame clones, with some not included. Altogether some 71,000 clones are present, roughly 88% being singletons, with the ten largest covering approximately 1.5%. Material: peripheral blood, obtained in the third trimester of pregnancy. These receptors originate from a female donor with multiple sclerosis, enrolled in a pregnancy study.

The rearrangement joins TRBV5-6 to TRBJ2-7, with 11 bases that match TRBD1. With V trimmed by 7 bases and J by 7 bases, 7 bases remained unmatched. CDR1 and CDR2 from the germline V gene are SGHDT and YYEEEE. This CDR3 spans 13 amino acids. The CDR3 DNA is TGTGCCAGCCGTGGACAGGGGGCAGTGGAGCAGTACTTC. It codes for CASRGQGAVEQYF.

The rearrangement joins TRBV4-3 to TRBJ1-1, with D unclear. CDR3 size: 17 residues. Germline V gene data show CDR1 as LGHNA and CDR2 as YSLEER. V lost 4 bases and J lost 4, with 22 bases in between. The CDR3: CASSRAYGVVTRTEAFF. DNA of the CDR3: TGCGCCAGCAGCCGAGCATACGGAGTTGTTACGCGCACTGAAGCTTTCTTT.

The rearrangement links TRBV5-1 to TRBJ1-2; D is possibly TRBD1 (5 bases). Trimming removed 1 base at V and 2 bases at J, with 12 bases between. The CDR3 is 15 residues long. Germline V gene sequence: CDR1 SGHRS, CDR2 YFSETQ. The CDR3 sequence: CASSLFGSGNYGYTF. In DNA form, the CDR3 reads TGCGCCAGCAGCTTGTTTGGCTCAGGGAACTATGGCTACACCTTC.

This clone was counted a single time. The V and J genes are TRBV7-9 and TRBJ1-4, with D unclear. Trimming pared 7 bases from V and 4 bases from J, leaving 13 bases between. The CDR3 covers 14 residues. CDR1 is SEHNR and CDR2 is FQNEAQ in the germline V gene (reference sequence). The CDR3 DNA reads as TGTGCCAGCAAACCCAGAGGTGGTAATGAAAAACTGTTTTTT. Its protein product is CASKPRGGNEKLFF.

The gene calls are TRBV4-3 and TRBJ2-1, with 10 nucleotides matching TRBD2. The CDR3 is 18 residues long. The trim removed 0 bases at V and 0 bases at J, leaving 5 bases unmatched. The germline CDR1 and CDR2 sequences are LGHNA and YSLEER. The CDR3, as DNA: TGCGCCAGCAGCCAAGAATCGATAGCGGGGGGCTCCTACAATGAGCAGTTCTTC. Its protein product is CASSQESIAGGSYNEQFF.

There are a few counts of this clone. The genes are TRBV27 and TRBJ1-1, with D uncertain. Per germline, CDR1 MNHEY and CDR2 SMNVEV (reference sequence). V was trimmed by 8 bases and J by 5 bases, leaving 18 bases between them. The length of the CDR3 is 14 residues. CDR3 sequence: CASRGRLGRTEAFF. The DNA for the CDR3 is TGTGCCAGCCGCGGGAGGTTGGGAAGGACTGAAGCTTTCTTT.

This chain uses TRBV7-9 with TRBJ2-5, with D maybe TRBD2 (6 bases). V dropped 3 bases and J dropped 3 bases, with 17 bases sitting between them. Germline V gene data show CDR1 as SEHNR and CDR2 as FQNEAQ (reference sequence). CDR3 length equals 16 residues. CDR3 amino acids: CASSFLIGREKETQYF. The CDR3 DNA reads TGTGCCAGCAGCTTCCTTATCGGCCGGGAGAAAGAGACCCAGTACTTC.

This sequence joins TRBV7-9 and TRBJ2-1; 10 bases match TRBD1. The germline V gene encodes CDR1 SEHNR and CDR2 FQNEAQ (reference sequence). The CDR3 loop spans 15 amino acids. V was clipped by 1 base and J by 6 bases; unmatched bases: 3. The CDR3 DNA follows: TGTGCCAGCAGCTTAGGACAGGGGGCCTTCAATGAGCAGTTCTTC. This translates into CASSLGQGAFNEQFF.